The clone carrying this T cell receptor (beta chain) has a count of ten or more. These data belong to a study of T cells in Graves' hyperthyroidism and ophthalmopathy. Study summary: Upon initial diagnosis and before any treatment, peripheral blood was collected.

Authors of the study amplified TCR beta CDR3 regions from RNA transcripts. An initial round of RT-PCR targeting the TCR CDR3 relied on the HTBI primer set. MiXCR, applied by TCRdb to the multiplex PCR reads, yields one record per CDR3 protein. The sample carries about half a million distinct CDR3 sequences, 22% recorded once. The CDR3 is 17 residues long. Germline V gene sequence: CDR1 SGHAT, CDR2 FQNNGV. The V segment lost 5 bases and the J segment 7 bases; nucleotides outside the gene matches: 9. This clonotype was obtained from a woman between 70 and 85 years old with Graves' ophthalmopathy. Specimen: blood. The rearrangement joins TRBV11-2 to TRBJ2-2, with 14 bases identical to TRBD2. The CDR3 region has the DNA TGTGCCAGCAGCGTCTCCGGGACTAGCGGGAGTTACGGGGAGCTGTTTTTT. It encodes CASSVSGTSGSYGELFF. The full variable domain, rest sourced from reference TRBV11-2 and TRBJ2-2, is EAGVAQSPRYKIIEKRQSVAFWCNPISGHATLYWYQQILGQGPKLLIQFQNNGVVDDSQLPKDRFSAERLKGVDSTLKIQPAKLEDSAVYLCASSVSGTSGSYGELFFGEGSRLTVL.